This T cell receptor (beta chain) was found in a study of cytomegalovirus exposure and HLA in healthy donors. The assay was immunoSEQ multiplex PCR, and TCRdb's table has in-frame clones only and misses some. The table records 90,000 to 150,000 clones, approximately 89% of them present only once. The CDR3 extends over 19 amino acids. The germline V gene encodes CDR1 MGHRA and CDR2 YSYEKL. V shed 0 bases and J 4 bases; nucleotides not matched to a gene: 14. This sequence was found in a man in his late teens or twenties in good health and CMV-seronegative. What was sequenced was PBMCs. The rearrangement joins TRBV4-1 to TRBJ1-2; 10 bases are shared with TRBD1. CDR3 in DNA: TGCGCCAGCAGCCAAGACCCCCTACAACCGGGACAGGGGACCTATGGCTACACCTTC. This codes for CASSQDPLQPGQGTYGYTF.